This TCR beta chain was sequenced for a study of blood T cell repertoires in COVID-19. Study in general: From T cells, B-cell-depleted T cells, or PBMCs came the material, which was cDNA or gDNA.

As handled by the study authors: It was from reference gene primer amplification that nucleated cell counts were estimated. Profiled with immunoSEQ multiplex PCR; TCRdb holds only in-frame clones, not every one. For V, J and clone size, that table is used; D and trimming come from the DNA. The top ten clones hold about 6.8% of a sample with roughly 200,000 clones, about four fifths of them seen once. Sequencing was carried out using peripheral blood. The sequence came from a man aged 70 or older with active or convalescent COVID-19.

Here the CDR3 DNA reads TGTGCCAGCAGTCCGGGGACAGGGGACTATAGCAATCAGCCCCAGCATTTT. Protein product: CASSPGTGDYSNQPQHF. This chain uses TRBV6-6 with TRBJ1-5; TRBD1 matches 10 bases. Germline V gene sequence: CDR1 MNHNY, CDR2 SVGAGI (reference sequence). The CDR3 covers 17 residues. Unmatched junction bases numbered 7, after V lost 5 bases and J lost 0 bases.